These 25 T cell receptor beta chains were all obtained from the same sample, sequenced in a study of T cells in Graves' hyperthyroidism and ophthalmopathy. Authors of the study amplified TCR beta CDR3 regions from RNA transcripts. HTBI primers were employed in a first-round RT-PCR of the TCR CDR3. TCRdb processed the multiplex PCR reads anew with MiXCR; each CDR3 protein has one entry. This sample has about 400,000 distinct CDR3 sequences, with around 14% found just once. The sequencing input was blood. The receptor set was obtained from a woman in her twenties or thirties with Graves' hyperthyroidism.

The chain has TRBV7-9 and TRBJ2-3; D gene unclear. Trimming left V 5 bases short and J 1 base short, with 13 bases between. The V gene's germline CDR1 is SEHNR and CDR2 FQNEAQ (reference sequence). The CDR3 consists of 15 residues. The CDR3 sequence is CASSKSPTGTDTQYF. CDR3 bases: TGTGCCAGCAGCAAATCACCCACAGGCACAGATACGCAGTATTTT.

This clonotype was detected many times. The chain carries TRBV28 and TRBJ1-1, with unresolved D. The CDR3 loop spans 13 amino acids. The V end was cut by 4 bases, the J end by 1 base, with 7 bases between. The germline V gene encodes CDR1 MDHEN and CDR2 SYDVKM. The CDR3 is CASSSEANTEAFF. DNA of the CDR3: TGTGCCAGCAGTTCGGAAGCGAACACTGAAGCTTTCTTT.

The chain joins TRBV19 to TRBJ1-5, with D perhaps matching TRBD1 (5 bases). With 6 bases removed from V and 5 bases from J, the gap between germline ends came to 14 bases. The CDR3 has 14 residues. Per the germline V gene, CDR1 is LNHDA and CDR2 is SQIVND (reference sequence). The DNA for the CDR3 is TGTGCCAGTAGCCAGTCAGGGATTTATCAGCCCCAGCATTTT. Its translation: CASSQSGIYQPQHF.

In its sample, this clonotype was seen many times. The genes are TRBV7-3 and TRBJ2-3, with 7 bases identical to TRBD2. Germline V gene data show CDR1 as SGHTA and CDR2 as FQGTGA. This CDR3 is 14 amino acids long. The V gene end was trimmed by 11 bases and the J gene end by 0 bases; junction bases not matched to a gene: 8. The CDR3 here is CASSLAASTDTQYF. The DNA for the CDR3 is TGTGCCTCCTCGCTAGCGGCTAGCACAGATACGCAGTATTTT.

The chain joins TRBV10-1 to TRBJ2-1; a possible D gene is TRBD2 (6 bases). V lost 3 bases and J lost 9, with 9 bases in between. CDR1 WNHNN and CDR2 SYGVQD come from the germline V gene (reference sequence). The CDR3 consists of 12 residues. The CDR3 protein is CASSDFGGEQFF. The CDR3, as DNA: TGCGCCAGCAGTGACTTCGGGGGTGAGCAGTTCTTC.

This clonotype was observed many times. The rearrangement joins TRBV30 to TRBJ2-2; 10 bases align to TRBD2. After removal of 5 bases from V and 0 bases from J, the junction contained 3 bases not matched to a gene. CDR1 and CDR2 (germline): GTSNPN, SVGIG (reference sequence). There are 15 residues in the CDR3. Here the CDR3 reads CAWGGLAANTGELFF. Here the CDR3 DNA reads TGTGCCTGGGGCGGACTAGCGGCGAACACCGGGGAGCTGTTTTTT.

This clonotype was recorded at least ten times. The CDR3 sequence: CASSVTSVSTDTQYF. The CDR3 DNA sequence: TGCGCCAGCAGCGTGACTAGCGTTAGCACAGATACGCAGTATTTT. The rearrangement joins TRBV5-1 to TRBJ2-3; 8 nucleotides line up with TRBD2. The CDR3 has 15 residues. V lost 4 bases to trimming and J lost 0 bases; unmatched junction nucleotides: 4. The germline V gene encodes CDR1 SGHRS and CDR2 YFSETQ. The full variable domain, with the rest looked up from reference TRBV5-1 and TRBJ2-3, is KAGVTQTPRYLIKTRGQQVTLSCSPISGHRSVSWYQQTPGQGLQFLFEYFSETQRNKGNFPGRFSGRQFSNSRSEMNVSTLELGDSALYLCASSVTSVSTDTQYFGPGTRLTVL.

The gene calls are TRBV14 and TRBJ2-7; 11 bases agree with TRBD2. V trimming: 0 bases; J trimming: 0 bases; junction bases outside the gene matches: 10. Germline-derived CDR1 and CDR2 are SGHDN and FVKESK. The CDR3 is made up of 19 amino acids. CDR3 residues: CASSQEEGLAVLSSYEQYF. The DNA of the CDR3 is TGTGCCAGCAGCCAAGAGGAGGGACTAGCGGTTTTAAGCTCCTACGAGCAGTACTTC.

The CDR3, as DNA: TGTGCCAGCAGGCTTCTTGGTGGGACCACAGATACGCAGTATTTT. Its protein is CASRLLGGTTDTQYF. The chain employs TRBV27 and TRBJ2-3, with D perhaps TRBD1 or TRBD2 (5 bases each). This CDR3 comprises 15 residues. From germline, CDR1 is MNHEY and CDR2 SMNVEV (reference sequence). V dropped 6 bases and J dropped 2 bases, with 15 bases sitting between them.

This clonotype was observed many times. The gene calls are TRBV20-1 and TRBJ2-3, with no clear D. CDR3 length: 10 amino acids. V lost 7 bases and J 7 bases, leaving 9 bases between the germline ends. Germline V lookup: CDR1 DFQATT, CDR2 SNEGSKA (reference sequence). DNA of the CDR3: TGCAGTGGGTGGTTGAATACGCAGTATTTT. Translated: CSGWLNTQYF.

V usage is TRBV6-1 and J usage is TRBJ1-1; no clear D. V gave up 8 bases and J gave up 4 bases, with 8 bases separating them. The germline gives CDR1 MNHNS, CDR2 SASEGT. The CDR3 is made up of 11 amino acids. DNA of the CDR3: TGTGCCAGCGGGTTTGGCACTGAAGCTTTCTTT. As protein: CASGFGTEAFF.

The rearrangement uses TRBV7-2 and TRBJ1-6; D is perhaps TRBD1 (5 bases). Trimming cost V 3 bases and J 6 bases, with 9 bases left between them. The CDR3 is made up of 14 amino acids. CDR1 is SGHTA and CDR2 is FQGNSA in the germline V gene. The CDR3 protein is CASSFATVNSPLHF. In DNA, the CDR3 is TGTGCCAGCAGCTTCGCGACAGTTAATTCACCCCTCCACTTT.

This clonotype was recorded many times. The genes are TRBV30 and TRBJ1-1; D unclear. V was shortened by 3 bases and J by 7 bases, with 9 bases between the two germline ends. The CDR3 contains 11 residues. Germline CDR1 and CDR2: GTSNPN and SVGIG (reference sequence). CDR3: CAWSNRGEAFF. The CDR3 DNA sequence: TGTGCCTGGAGCAACAGAGGTGAAGCTTTCTTT.

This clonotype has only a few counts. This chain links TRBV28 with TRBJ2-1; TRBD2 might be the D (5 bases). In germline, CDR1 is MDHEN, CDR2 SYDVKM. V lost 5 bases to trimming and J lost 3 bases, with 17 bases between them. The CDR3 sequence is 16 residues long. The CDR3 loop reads CASSSKGGSGYNEQFF. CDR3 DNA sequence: TGTGCCAGCAGTAGTAAGGGTGGAAGCGGCTACAATGAGCAGTTCTTC.

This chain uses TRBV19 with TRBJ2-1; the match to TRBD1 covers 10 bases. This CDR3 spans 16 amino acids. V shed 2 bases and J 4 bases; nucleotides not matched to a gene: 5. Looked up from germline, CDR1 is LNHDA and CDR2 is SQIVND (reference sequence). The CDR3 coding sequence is TGTGCCAGTAGTATACGACAGGGGGCTACTTACAATGAGCAGTTCTTC. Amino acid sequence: CASSIRQGATYNEQFF.

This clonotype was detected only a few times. This chain's CDR3 is CASSQEPGRSPGELFF. The CDR3 DNA sequence: TGCGCCAGCAGCCAAGAGCCGGGACGTAGTCCCGGGGAGCTGTTTTTT. The chain links TRBV4-1 to TRBJ2-2; either TRBD1 or TRBD2 may supply D (5 bases each). The CDR3 has 16 residues. V shed 0 bases and J shed 6 bases, with 14 bases lying between them. The V gene's germline CDR1 is MGHRA and CDR2 YSYEKL.

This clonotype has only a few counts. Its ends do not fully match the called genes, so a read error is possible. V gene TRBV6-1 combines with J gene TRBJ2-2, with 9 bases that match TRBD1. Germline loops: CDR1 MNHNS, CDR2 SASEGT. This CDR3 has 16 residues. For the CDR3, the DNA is TGTGCCAGCAGGGCTATGGGGACAGGGAACGCCGGGGAGCTGTTTTTT. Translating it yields CASRAMGTGNAGELFF.

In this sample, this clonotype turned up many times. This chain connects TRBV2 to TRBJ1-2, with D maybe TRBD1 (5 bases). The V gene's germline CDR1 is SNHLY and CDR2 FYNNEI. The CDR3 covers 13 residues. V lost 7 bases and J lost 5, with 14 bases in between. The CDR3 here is CASKSRGDYGYTF. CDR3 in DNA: TGTGCCAGCAAGTCACGGGGGGATTATGGCTACACCTTC.

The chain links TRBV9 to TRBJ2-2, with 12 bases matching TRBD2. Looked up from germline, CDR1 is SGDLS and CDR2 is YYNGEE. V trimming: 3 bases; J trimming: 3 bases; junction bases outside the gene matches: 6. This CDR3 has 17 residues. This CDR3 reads CASSDNPSGRDTGELFF. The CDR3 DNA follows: TGTGCCAGCAGCGATAATCCTAGCGGGAGGGACACCGGGGAGCTGTTTTTT.

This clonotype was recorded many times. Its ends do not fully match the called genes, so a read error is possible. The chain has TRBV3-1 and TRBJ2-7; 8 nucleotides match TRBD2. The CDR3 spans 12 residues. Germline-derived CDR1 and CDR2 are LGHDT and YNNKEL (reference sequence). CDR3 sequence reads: CASSQDERERYF. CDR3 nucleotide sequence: TGTGCCAGCAGCCAAGATGAGCGGGAGCGGTACTTC.

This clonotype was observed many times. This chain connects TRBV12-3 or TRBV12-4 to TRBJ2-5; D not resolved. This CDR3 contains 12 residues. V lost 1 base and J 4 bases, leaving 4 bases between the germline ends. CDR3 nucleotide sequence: TGTGCCAGCAGTTTAGGGCCAGAGACCCAGTACTTC. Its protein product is CASSLGPETQYF.

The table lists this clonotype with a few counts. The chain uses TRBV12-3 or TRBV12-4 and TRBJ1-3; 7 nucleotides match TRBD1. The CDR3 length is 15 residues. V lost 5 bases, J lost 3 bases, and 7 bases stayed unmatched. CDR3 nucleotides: TGTGCCAGCAGTGAAAGGACAGGCTTTGGAAACACCATATATTTT. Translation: CASSERTGFGNTIYF.

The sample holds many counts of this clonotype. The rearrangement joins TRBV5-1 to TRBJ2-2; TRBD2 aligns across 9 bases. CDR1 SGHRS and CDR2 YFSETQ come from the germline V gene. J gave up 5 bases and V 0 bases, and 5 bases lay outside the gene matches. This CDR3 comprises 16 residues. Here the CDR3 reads CASSLAPSGNTGELFF. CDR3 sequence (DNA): TGCGCCAGCAGCTTGGCCCCTAGCGGGAATACCGGGGAGCTGTTTTTT.

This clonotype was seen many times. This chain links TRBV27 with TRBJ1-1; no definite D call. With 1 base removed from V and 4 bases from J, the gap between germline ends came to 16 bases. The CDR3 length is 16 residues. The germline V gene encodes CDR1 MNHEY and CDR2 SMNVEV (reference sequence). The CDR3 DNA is TGTGCCAGCAGTTTATTCGGGAGTGTGAGGAGCACTGAAGCTTTCTTT. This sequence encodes CASSLFGSVRSTEAFF.

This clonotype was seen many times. The CDR3 here is CATSDPAGSYSNTGELFF. CDR3 coding DNA: TGTGCCACCAGTGACCCCGCCGGGTCCTACTCGAACACCGGGGAGCTGTTTTTT. The chain employs TRBV24-1 and TRBJ2-2; D unclear. The CDR3 contains 18 residues. Germline loops: CDR1 KGHDR, CDR2 SFDVKD. The V end was cut by 4 bases, the J end by 0 bases, with 17 bases between.